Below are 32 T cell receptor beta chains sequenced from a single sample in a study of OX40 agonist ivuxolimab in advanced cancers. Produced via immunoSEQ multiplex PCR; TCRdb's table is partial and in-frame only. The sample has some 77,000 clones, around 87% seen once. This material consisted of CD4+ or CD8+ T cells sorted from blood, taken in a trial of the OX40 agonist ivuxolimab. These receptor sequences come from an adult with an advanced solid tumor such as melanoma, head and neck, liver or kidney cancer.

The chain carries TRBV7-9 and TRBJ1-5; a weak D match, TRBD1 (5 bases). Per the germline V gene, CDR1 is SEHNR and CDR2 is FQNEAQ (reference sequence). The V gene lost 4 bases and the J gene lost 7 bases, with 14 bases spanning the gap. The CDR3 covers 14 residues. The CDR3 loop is CASSSQSGVQPQHF. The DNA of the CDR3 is TGTGCCAGCAGCTCCCAATCGGGGGTGCAGCCCCAGCATTTT.

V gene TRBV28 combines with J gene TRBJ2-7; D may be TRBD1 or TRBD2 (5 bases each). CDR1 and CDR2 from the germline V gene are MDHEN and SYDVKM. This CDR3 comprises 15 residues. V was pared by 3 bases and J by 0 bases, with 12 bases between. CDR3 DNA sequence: TGTGCCAGCAGTTTGGGGGACCTAAGCTCCTACGAGCAGTACTTC. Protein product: CASSLGDLSSYEQYF.

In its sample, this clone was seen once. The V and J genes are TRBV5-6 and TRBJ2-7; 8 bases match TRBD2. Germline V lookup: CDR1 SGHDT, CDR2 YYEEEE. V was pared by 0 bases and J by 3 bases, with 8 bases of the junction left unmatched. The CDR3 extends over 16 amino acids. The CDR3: CASSLVGSREGYEQYF. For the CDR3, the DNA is TGTGCCAGCAGCTTGGTAGGTAGCCGGGAGGGCTACGAGCAGTACTTC.

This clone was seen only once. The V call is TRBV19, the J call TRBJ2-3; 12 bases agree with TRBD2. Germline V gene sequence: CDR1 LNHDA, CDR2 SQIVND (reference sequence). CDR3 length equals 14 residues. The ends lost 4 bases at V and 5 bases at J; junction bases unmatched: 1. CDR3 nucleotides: TGTGCCAGTAGTACTAGCGGGAGGGGAGATACGCAGTATTTT. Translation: CASSTSGRGDTQYF.

The CDR3 bases are TGTGCCAGCAGTGAATCTCTGGGGTACGAGCAGTACTTC. Its protein is CASSESLGYEQYF. V gene TRBV25-1 combines with J gene TRBJ2-7; no clear D. Per germline, CDR1 MGHDK and CDR2 SYGVNS. CDR3 length: 13 amino acids. V lost 1 base and J lost 4, with 8 bases in between.

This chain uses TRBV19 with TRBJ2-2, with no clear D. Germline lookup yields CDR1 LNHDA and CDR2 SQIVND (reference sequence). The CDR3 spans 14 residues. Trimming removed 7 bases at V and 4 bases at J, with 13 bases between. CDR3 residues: CASNFDMPTGELFF. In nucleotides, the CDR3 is TGTGCCAGTAATTTCGACATGCCCACCGGGGAGCTGTTTTTT.

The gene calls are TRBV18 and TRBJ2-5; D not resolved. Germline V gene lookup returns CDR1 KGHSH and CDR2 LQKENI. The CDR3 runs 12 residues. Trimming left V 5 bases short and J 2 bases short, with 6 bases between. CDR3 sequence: CASSFQQETQYF. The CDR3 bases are TGTGCCAGCTCATTCCAACAAGAGACCCAGTACTTC. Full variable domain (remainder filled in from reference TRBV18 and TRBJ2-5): NAGVMQNPRHLVRRRGQEARLRCSPMKGHSHVYWYRQLPEEGLKFMVYLQKENIIDESGMPKERFSAEFPKEGPSILRIQQVVRGDSAAYFCASSFQQETQYFGPGTRLLVL.

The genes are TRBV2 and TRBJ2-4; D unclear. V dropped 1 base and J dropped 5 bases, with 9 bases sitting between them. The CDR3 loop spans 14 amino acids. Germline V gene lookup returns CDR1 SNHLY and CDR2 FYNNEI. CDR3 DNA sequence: TGTGCCAGCAGTGAAGTAATCCTAGAAAACATTCAGTACTTC. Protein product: CASSEVILENIQYF.

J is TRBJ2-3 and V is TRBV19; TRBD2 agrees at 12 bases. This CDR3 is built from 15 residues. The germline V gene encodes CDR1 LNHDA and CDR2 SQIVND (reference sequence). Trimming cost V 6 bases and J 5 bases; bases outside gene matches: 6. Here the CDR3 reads CASRRLAGVRDTQYF. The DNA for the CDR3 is TGTGCCAGTAGGAGACTAGCGGGAGTGAGAGATACGCAGTATTTT.

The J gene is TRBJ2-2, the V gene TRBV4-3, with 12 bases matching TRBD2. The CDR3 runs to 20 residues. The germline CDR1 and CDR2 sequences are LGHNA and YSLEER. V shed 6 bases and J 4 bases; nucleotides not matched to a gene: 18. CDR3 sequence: CASSLYPRTSGNFPTGELFF. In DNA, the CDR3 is TGCGCCAGCAGTTTATATCCAAGGACTAGCGGGAACTTCCCCACCGGGGAGCTGTTTTTT.

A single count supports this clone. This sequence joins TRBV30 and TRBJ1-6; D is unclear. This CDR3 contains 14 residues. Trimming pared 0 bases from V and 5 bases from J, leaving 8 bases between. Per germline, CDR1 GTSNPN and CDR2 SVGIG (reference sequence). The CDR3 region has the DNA TGTGCCTGGAGTGTGGACCGGAATAATTCACCCCTCCACTTT. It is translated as CAWSVDRNNSPLHF. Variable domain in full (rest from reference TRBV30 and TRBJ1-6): SQTIHQWPATLVQPVGSPLSLECTVEGTSNPNLYWYRQAAGRGLQLLFYSVGIGQISSEVPQNLSASRPQDRQFILSSKKLLLSDSGFYLCAWSVDRNNSPLHFGNGTRLTVT.

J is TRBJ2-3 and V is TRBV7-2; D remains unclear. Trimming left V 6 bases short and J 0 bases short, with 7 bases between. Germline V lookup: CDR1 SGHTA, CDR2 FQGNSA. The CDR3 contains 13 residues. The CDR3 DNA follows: TGTGCCAGCAGGGCTCCTAGCACAGATACGCAGTATTTT. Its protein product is CASRAPSTDTQYF.

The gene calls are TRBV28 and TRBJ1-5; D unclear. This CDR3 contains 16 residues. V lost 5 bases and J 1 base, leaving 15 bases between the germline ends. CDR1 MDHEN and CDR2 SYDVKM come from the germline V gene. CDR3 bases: TGTGCCAGCAGTCCCGGGCCCCGAGAGAGCAATCAGCCCCAGCATTTT. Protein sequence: CASSPGPRESNQPQHF.

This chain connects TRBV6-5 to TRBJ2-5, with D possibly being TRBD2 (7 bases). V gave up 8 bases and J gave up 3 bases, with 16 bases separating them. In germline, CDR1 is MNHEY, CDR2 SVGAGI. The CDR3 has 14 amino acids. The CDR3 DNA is TGTGCCAGCCTGAGGGGGGGGGCTGAAGAGACCCAGTACTTC. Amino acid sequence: CASLRGGAEETQYF.

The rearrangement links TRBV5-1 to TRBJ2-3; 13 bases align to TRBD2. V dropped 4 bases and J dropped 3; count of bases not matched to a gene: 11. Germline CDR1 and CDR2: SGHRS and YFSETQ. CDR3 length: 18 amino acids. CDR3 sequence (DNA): TGCGCCAGCAGCGTACCGGGACTAGCGGGAAGTGGGACAGATACGCAGTATTTT. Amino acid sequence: CASSVPGLAGSGTDTQYF. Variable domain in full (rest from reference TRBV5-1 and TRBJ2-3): KAGVTQTPRYLIKTRGQQVTLSCSPISGHRSVSWYQQTPGQGLQFLFEYFSETQRNKGNFPGRFSGRQFSNSRSEMNVSTLELGDSALYLCASSVPGLAGSGTDTQYFGPGTRLTVL.

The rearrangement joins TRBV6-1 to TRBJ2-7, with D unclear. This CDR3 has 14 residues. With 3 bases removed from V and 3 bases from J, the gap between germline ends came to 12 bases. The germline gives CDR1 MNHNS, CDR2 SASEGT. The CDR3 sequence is CASSDSNSDYEQYF. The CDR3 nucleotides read TGTGCCAGCAGTGATTCAAATTCGGACTACGAGCAGTACTTC.

CDR3 amino acids: CASSSQGFHEQYF. For the CDR3, the DNA is TGTGCCAGCAGTTCCCAGGGCTTCCACGAGCAGTACTTC. J is TRBJ2-7 and V is TRBV27; tentative D call: TRBD1 (5 bases). Trimming took off 4 bases at V and 5 bases at J, with 12 bases between the two ends. The CDR3 consists of 13 residues. CDR1 is MNHEY and CDR2 is SMNVEV in the germline V gene (reference sequence).

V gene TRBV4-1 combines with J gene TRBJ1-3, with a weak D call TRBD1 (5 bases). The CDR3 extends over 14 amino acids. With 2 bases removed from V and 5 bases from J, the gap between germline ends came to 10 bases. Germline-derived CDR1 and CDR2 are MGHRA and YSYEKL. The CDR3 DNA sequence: TGCGCCAGCAGCCAATACCAGGGTCGAAACACCATATATTTT. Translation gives CASSQYQGRNTIYF.

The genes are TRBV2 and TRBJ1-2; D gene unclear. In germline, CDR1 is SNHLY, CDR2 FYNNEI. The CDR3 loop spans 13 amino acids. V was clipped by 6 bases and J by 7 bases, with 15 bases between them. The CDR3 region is CASRLTDYSGYTF. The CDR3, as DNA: TGTGCCAGCAGACTTACAGATTACTCTGGCTACACCTTC.

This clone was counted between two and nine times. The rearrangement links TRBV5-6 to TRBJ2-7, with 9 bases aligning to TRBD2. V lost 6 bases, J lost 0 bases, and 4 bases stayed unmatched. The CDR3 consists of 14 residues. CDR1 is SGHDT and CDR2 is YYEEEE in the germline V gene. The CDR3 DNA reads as TGTGCCAGCATCAATAGCGGGGGCTCCTACGAGCAGTACTTC. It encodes CASINSGGSYEQYF. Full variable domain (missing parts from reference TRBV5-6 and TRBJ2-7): DAGVTQSPTHLIKTRGQQVTLRCSPKSGHDTVSWYQQALGQGPQFIFQYYEEEERQRGNFPDRFSGHQFPNYSSELNVNALLLGDSALYLCASINSGGSYEQYFGPGTRLTVT.

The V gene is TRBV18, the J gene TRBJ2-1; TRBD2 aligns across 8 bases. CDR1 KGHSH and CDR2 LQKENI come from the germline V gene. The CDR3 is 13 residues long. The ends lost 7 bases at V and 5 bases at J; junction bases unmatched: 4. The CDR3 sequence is CASFGRANNEQFF. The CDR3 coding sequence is TGTGCCAGCTTCGGGAGGGCGAACAATGAGCAGTTCTTC. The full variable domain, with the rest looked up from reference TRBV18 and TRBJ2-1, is NAGVMQNPRHLVRRRGQEARLRCSPMKGHSHVYWYRQLPEEGLKFMVYLQKENIIDESGMPKERFSAEFPKEGPSILRIQQVVRGDSAAYFCASFGRANNEQFFGPGTRLTVL.

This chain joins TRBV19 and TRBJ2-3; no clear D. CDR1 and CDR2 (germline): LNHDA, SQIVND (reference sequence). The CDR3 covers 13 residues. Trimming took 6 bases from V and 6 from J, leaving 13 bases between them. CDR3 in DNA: TGTGCCAGTAGAACTATGGGTACGGATACGCAGTATTTT. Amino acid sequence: CASRTMGTDTQYF.

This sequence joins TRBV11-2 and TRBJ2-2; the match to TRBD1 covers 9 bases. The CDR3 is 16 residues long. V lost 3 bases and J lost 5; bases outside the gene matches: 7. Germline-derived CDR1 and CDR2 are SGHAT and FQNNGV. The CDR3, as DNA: TGTGCCAGCAGCTTGAACAGGGGGCGTCGGACCGGGGAGCTGTTTTTT. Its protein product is CASSLNRGRRTGELFF. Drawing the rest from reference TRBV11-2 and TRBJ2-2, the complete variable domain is EAGVAQSPRYKIIEKRQSVAFWCNPISGHATLYWYQQILGQGPKLLIQFQNNGVVDDSQLPKDRFSAERLKGVDSTLKIQPAKLEDSAVYLCASSLNRGRRTGELFFGEGSRLTVL.

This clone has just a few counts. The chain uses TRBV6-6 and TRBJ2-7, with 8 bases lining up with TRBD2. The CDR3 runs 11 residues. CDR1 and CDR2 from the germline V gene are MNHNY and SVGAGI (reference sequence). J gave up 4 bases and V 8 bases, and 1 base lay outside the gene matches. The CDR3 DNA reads TGTGCCAGCGCTAGCGGGTACGAGCAGTACTTC. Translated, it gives CASASGYEQYF.

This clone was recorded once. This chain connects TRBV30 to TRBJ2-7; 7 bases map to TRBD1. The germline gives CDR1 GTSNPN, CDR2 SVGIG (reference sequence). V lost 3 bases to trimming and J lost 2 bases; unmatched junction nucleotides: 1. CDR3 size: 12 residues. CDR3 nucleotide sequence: TGTGCCTGGAGCGGACAGGCCTACGAGCAGTACTTC. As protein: CAWSGQAYEQYF.

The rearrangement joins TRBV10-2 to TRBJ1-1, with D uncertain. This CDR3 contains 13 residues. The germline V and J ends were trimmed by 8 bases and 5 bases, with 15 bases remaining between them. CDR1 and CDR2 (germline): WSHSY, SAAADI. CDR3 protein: CASGPTEGTEAFF. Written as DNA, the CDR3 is TGCGCCAGCGGACCGACCGAAGGAACTGAAGCTTTCTTT.

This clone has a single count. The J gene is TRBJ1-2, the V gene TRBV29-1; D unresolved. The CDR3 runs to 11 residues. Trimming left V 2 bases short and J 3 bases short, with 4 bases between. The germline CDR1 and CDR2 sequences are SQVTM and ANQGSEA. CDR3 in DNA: TGCAGCGTTGAAAGGGACTATGGCTACACCTTC. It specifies CSVERDYGYTF.

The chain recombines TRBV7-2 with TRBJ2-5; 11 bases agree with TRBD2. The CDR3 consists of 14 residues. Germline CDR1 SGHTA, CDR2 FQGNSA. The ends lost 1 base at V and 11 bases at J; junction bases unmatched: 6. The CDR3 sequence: CASSLGLAGPEQYF. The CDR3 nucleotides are TGTGCCAGCAGCTTAGGACTAGCGGGACCTGAGCAGTACTTC.

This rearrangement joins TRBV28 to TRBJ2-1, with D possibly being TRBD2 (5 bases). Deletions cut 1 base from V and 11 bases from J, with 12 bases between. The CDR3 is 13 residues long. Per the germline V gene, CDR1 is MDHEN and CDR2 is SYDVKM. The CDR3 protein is CASSLSGLYKQFF. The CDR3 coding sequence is TGTGCCAGCAGTTTATCTGGACTTTACAAGCAGTTCTTC.

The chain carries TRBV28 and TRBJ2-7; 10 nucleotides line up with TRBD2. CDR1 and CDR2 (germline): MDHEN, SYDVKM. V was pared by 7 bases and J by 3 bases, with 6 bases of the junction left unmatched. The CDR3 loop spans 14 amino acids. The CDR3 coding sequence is TGTGCCAGCACCCGACTAGCGGGCCTCTACGAGCAGTACTTC. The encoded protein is CASTRLAGLYEQYF.

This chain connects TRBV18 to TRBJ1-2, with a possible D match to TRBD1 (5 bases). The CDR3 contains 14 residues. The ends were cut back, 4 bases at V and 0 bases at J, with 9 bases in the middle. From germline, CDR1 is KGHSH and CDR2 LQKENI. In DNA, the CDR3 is TGTGCCAGCTCACTCCAGGGAGCTAACTATGGCTACACCTTC. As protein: CASSLQGANYGYTF.

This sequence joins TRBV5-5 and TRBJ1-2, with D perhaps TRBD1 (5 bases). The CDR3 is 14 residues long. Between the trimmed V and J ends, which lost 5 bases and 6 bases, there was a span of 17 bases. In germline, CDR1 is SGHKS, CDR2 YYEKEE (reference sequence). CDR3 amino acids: CASRSPLGLDGYTF. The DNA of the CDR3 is TGTGCCAGCAGGTCCCCTCTGGGGCTGGATGGCTACACCTTC. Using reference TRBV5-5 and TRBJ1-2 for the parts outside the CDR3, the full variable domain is DAGVTQSPTHLIKTRGQQVTLRCSPISGHKSVSWYQQVLGQGPQFIFQYYEKEERGRGNFPDRFSARQFPNYSSELNVNALLLGDSALYLCASRSPLGLDGYTFGSGTRLTVV.